These 32 T cell receptor beta chains were sequenced from one sample in a study of monozygotic twins with inflammatory bowel disease. TCRdb reprocessed the 5' RACE reads; each CDR3 protein has one entry and no DNA is given. Reported are just over 300,000 distinct CDR3 sequences; the ten largest clones contain roughly 5.3%. The sample was blood. The receptors were gathered from a human donor with ulcerative colitis or Crohn's disease, or a healthy co-twin of an affected twin (not recorded which).

The rearrangement uses TRBV20-1 and TRBJ2-5; TCRdb selects TRBD1, and the lack of DNA leaves this call unchecked. Germline-derived CDR1 and CDR2 are DFQATT and SNEGSKA (reference sequence). The CDR3 totals 13 residues. This CDR3 reads CSAAGGMGKTQYF.

The V gene is TRBV5-1, the J gene TRBJ2-7; TCRdb calls TRBD2, which cannot be checked without DNA. The CDR3 is made up of 15 amino acids. Germline assignment: CDR1 SGHRS and CDR2 YFSETQ. The CDR3 region is CASSSIAGGSYEQYF.

This chain links TRBV20-1 with TRBJ2-2; TCRdb lists TRBD1, though no DNA is available to test this call. The germline gives CDR1 DFQATT, CDR2 SNEGSKA (reference sequence). The CDR3 runs 13 residues. CDR3 in amino acids: CSARDSGAGELFF.

The rearrangement uses TRBV19 and TRBJ2-1; TCRdb selects TRBD1, and the lack of DNA leaves this call unchecked. The CDR3 totals 14 residues. Germline V gene data show CDR1 as LNHDA and CDR2 as SQIVND (reference sequence). This chain's CDR3 is CASSPGQTYNEQFF.

The gene calls are TRBV3-1 and TRBJ1-6; TCRdb reports TRBD1, a call that lacks DNA to check it against. This CDR3 is 18 amino acids long. Per the germline V gene, CDR1 is LGHDT and CDR2 is YNNKEL (reference sequence). This chain's CDR3 is CASSQGSRGTGSNSPLHF.

CDR3: CASSYSRRGDQETQYF. This sequence joins TRBV6-5 and TRBJ2-5; lacking DNA, the TRBD2 call made by TCRdb goes unchecked. The CDR3 consists of 16 residues. Per the germline V gene, CDR1 is MNHEY and CDR2 is SVGAGI.

V and J are TRBV7-2 and TRBJ2-6. From germline, CDR1 is SGHTA and CDR2 FQGNSA. The length of the CDR3 is 15 residues. This CDR3 reads CASSPGISGVNVLTF.

The chain carries TRBV7-8 and TRBJ2-1. CDR1 and CDR2 (germline): SGHVS, FQNEAQ. The CDR3 sequence is 18 residues long. CDR3 sequence reads: CASSLIHRHRKSYNEQFF. The whole variable domain, filled in from reference TRBV7-8 and TRBJ2-1, reads GAGVSQSPRYKVAKRGQDVALRCDPISGHVSLFWYQQALGQGPEFLTYFQNEAQLDKSGLPSDRFFAERPEGSVSTLKIQRTQQEDSAVYLCASSLIHRHRKSYNEQFFGPGTRLTVL.

J is TRBJ2-5 and V is TRBV7-2. The CDR3 has 12 residues. Germline lookup yields CDR1 SGHTA and CDR2 FQGNSA. The CDR3 loop reads CASSLLGETQYF.

The chain recombines TRBV7-9 with TRBJ2-2; TCRdb picks TRBD1, but there is no DNA to check that call. Germline V gene lookup returns CDR1 SEHNR and CDR2 FQNEAQ (reference sequence). The CDR3 extends over 13 amino acids. The CDR3 region is CASLGPGVGELFF.

The chain is built from TRBV7-3 and TRBJ2-7; the TCRdb D gene call, TRBD1, has no DNA to confirm it. This CDR3 has 15 residues. The germline gives CDR1 SGHTA, CDR2 FQGTGA. The CDR3 reads CASSLRRGPSYEQYF.

The rearrangement uses TRBV2 and TRBJ2-1; TCRdb returns TRBD2, unconfirmable since there is no DNA. In germline, CDR1 is SNHLY, CDR2 FYNNEI. This CDR3 contains 15 residues. CDR3 amino acids: CASSPWTSGSNEQFF.

The genes are TRBV3-1 and TRBJ1-1. Germline V gene sequence: CDR1 LGHDT, CDR2 YNNKEL (reference sequence). This CDR3 is 12 amino acids long. CDR3 sequence reads: CASRSTNTEAFF. Full variable domain (remainder filled in from reference TRBV3-1 and TRBJ1-1): DTAVSQTPKYLVTQMGNDKSIKCEQNLGHDTMYWYKQDSKKFLKIMFSYNNKELIINETVPNRFSPKSPDKAHLNLHINSLELGDSAVYFCASRSTNTEAFFGQGTRLTVV.

This rearrangement joins TRBV5-1 to TRBJ2-7. The CDR3 spans 12 residues. Germline CDR1 SGHRS, CDR2 YFSETQ. This chain's CDR3 is CASSLGRNEQYF.

The chain employs TRBV19 and TRBJ2-4; with no DNA, the TCRdb D assignment of TRBD2 cannot be verified. The CDR3 is 13 residues long. Germline CDR1 is LNHDA and CDR2 is SQIVND (reference sequence). This CDR3 is CASPDLAKNIQYF.

V usage is TRBV3-1 and J usage is TRBJ2-7; TCRdb outputs TRBD2, but without DNA this stays unchecked. Looked up from germline, CDR1 is LGHDT and CDR2 is YNNKEL (reference sequence). The length of the CDR3 is 15 residues. CDR3 in amino acids: CASSQVLAGGYEQYF.

The chain combines TRBV20-1 with TRBJ2-2. Germline values: CDR1 DFQATT, CDR2 SNEGSKA (reference sequence). This CDR3 is built from 13 residues. CDR3 residues: CSARFANTGELFF.

The chain uses TRBV5-1 and TRBJ2-7; TCRdb gives TRBD1 as the D gene, but with no DNA this cannot be confirmed. The CDR3 consists of 13 residues. Looked up from germline, CDR1 is SGHRS and CDR2 is YFSETQ. The CDR3 spells CASSWTPSYEQYF.

The gene calls are TRBV29-1 and TRBJ1-5; TCRdb picks TRBD1, but there is no DNA to check that call. The CDR3 spans 13 residues. Germline-derived CDR1 and CDR2 are SQVTM and ANQGSEA. The CDR3 loop is CSVDTGVNQPQHF.

The J gene is TRBJ2-5, the V gene TRBV12-3 or TRBV12-4; the D call of TRBD2 rests on TCRdb alone, since no DNA is present to check it. CDR3 length: 15 residues. Here the CDR3 reads CDSRTFLGAEETQYF.

The chain is built from TRBV4-2 and TRBJ1-1. The CDR3 is 15 amino acids. From germline, CDR1 is LGHNA and CDR2 YNFKEQ. The CDR3 sequence: CASSPQWTENTEAFF.

J is TRBJ1-2 and V is TRBV29-1; with no DNA, the TCRdb D assignment of TRBD1 cannot be verified. Germline CDR1 SQVTM, CDR2 ANQGSEA. The length of the CDR3 is 12 residues. CDR3 residues: CSVSDSNYGYTF.

This chain's CDR3 is CASSESSVYEQYF. The chain combines TRBV2 with TRBJ2-7. Germline CDR1 reads SNHLY; CDR2 reads FYNNEI. There are 13 residues in the CDR3.

V usage is TRBV12-3 or TRBV12-4 and J usage is TRBJ1-1; the D call of TRBD1 rests on TCRdb alone, since no DNA is present to check it. This CDR3 comprises 12 residues. The CDR3 sequence: CASSLWGQKAFF.

The chain combines TRBV6-5 with TRBJ2-5. Per the germline V gene, CDR1 is MNHEY and CDR2 is SVGAGI. The CDR3 has 12 residues. The CDR3 reads CASSYTSGTQYF.

This rearrangement joins TRBV4-3 to TRBJ2-1. The germline CDR1 and CDR2 sequences are LGHNA and YSLEER. This CDR3 contains 13 residues. CDR3 sequence: CASSQVSHNEQFF.

The chain recombines TRBV5-1 with TRBJ1-3. The CDR3 has 14 amino acids. Germline V gene lookup returns CDR1 SGHRS and CDR2 YFSETQ. Here the CDR3 reads CASSFLDPENTIYF. Filled out from reference TRBV5-1 and TRBJ1-3, the complete variable domain reads KAGVTQTPRYLIKTRGQQVTLSCSPISGHRSVSWYQQTPGQGLQFLFEYFSETQRNKGNFPGRFSGRQFSNSRSEMNVSTLELGDSALYLCASSFLDPENTIYFGEGSWLTVV.

The chain uses TRBV5-5 and TRBJ2-2; without DNA, the TCRdb call of TRBD1 cannot be checked. The V gene's germline CDR1 is SGHKS and CDR2 YYEKEE (reference sequence). The CDR3 spans 14 residues. CDR3: CASRRDRDTGELFF.

This chain uses TRBV10-3 with TRBJ2-5; with no DNA, the TCRdb D assignment of TRBD2 cannot be verified. CDR1 is ENHRY and CDR2 is SYGVKD in the germline V gene. The CDR3 loop spans 17 amino acids. This CDR3 is CAISTPRLAGGVETQYF.

This chain joins TRBV7-9 and TRBJ2-7; absent DNA, TCRdb's TRBD1 call cannot be checked. The CDR3 is 15 amino acids. The germline V gene encodes CDR1 SEHNR and CDR2 FQNEAQ (reference sequence). The CDR3 reads CASSLGQFTNMEQYF.

The V gene is TRBV2, the J gene TRBJ2-1; the D gene TCRdb calls, TRBD2, cannot be checked with no DNA. Per the germline V gene, CDR1 is SNHLY and CDR2 is FYNNEI. This CDR3 has 15 amino acids. The chain's CDR3 is CASSALAGAGNEQFF.

The rearrangement links TRBV27 to TRBJ2-1; without DNA, the TCRdb call of TRBD1 cannot be checked. The CDR3 totals 13 residues. Germline V CDR1 and CDR2: MNHEY, SMNVEV (reference sequence). The CDR3 region is CASSDYRGREQFF.